This T cell receptor (beta chain) was captured in a study of spatial heterogeneity in lung cancer. Study context: Each unique TCR and UMI combination was seen more than ten times on average in raw reads. Overall study findings and caveats: Detection of ubiquitous tumor TCRs in blood was higher at resection than follow-up.

A unique molecular identifier was carried by every single TCR cDNA molecule. MiXCR, applied by TCRdb to the 5' RACE reads, yields one record per CDR3 protein. The profile covers 77,000 or so distinct CDR3 sequences, with 15% to 25% appearing a single time and roughly 5.6% taken by the ten largest. Losses at the gene ends were 5 bases for V and 5 bases for J; bases not matched to a gene: 9. There are 15 residues in the CDR3. The germline V gene encodes CDR1 KGHSH and CDR2 LQKENI. Regarding this clonotype: Its antigen remains unidentified.

The time point: sample taken at primary tumor resection. The authors sequenced whole RNA from tumor, nontumor lung or frozen PBMC without sorting. The donor group consisted of 72 patients who had untreated, early-stage non-small cell lung cancer. The chain has TRBV18 and TRBJ2-7, with 10 bases that match TRBD1. The TCR comes from a male donor with early-stage non-small cell lung cancer. The starting material was PBMCs, obtained at surgery. The DNA for the CDR3 is TGTGCCAGCTCAACTCGAGCCGGGACAGGGGACGAGCAGTACTTC. Translation: CASSTRAGTGDEQYF.